The 19 T cell receptor beta chains below come from one sample, sequenced in a study of blood T cell repertoires in COVID-19. Sequenced by immunoSEQ multiplex PCR; TCRdb stores in-frame clones only, minus some. The repertoire holds more than 250,000 clones, with approximately 85% as singletons. Input material: PBMCs or T cells enriched from blood (not recorded which). The source of these receptors is a man aged 30-40 years who had recovered from COVID-19.

The chain links TRBV7-2 to TRBJ1-2; D unresolved. Trimming took 1 base from V and 11 from J, leaving 11 bases between them. The germline V gene has CDR1 SGHTA and CDR2 FQGNSA. The CDR3 totals 12 residues. The CDR3, as DNA: TGTGCCAGCAGCTTAGATGCGGAAATTTACACCTTC. This codes for CASSLDAEIYTF.

This chain connects TRBV2 to TRBJ1-1; 7 positions agree with TRBD1. Germline V gene lookup returns CDR1 SNHLY and CDR2 FYNNEI. The V segment lost 7 bases and the J segment 4 bases; nucleotides outside the gene matches: 9. The CDR3 is 14 amino acids. The CDR3 reads CASKMGAGGTEAFF. DNA of the CDR3: TGTGCCAGCAAGATGGGTGCAGGGGGCACTGAAGCTTTCTTT.

The CDR3 sequence: CSVEGQERIYNEQFF. CDR3 bases: TGCAGCGTTGAAGGTCAGGAAAGGATCTACAATGAGCAGTTCTTC. The chain couples TRBV29-1 to TRBJ2-1; D is undetermined. The CDR3 extends over 15 amino acids. V shed 1 base and J shed 3 bases, with 13 bases lying between them. Looked up from germline, CDR1 is SQVTM and CDR2 is ANQGSEA.

This clone was observed many times. The V and J genes are TRBV10-3 and TRBJ2-1, with TRBD2 matching 15 bases. Germline V gene data show CDR1 as ENHRY and CDR2 as SYGVKD. J was trimmed by 10 bases and V by 2 bases; bases with no gene match: 3. The CDR3 has 15 amino acids. The CDR3 DNA sequence: TGTGCCATCAGTGAGGGACTAGCGGGGGGGCAAGAGCAGTTCTTC. It encodes CAISEGLAGGQEQFF.

This clone was seen just once. This chain uses TRBV6-1 with TRBJ1-5; no reliable D call. From germline, CDR1 is MNHNS and CDR2 SASEGT. The CDR3 is made up of 16 amino acids. Trimming took off 2 bases at V and 4 bases at J, with 15 bases between the two ends. This CDR3 reads CASSEFSGGKNQPQHF. The CDR3 DNA reads as TGTGCCAGCAGTGAATTTTCCGGCGGGAAGAATCAGCCCCAGCATTTT.

This chain joins TRBV10-3 and TRBJ1-5; the D is unclear. The germline CDR1 and CDR2 sequences are ENHRY and SYGVKD. Trimming removed 1 base from V and 4 bases from J, with 8 bases in between. CDR3 length: 14 amino acids. CDR3 sequence: CAISEWAGNQPQHF. CDR3 nucleotides: TGTGCCATCAGTGAGTGGGCAGGAAATCAGCCCCAGCATTTT.

V gene TRBV30 combines with J gene TRBJ2-5, with a tentative D call TRBD2 (5 bases). Germline V gives CDR1 GTSNPN, CDR2 SVGIG (reference sequence). The V gene lost 2 bases and the J gene lost 4 bases, with 14 bases spanning the gap. This CDR3 has 14 amino acids. The CDR3 protein is CAWSWAGGTETQYF. The CDR3 region has the DNA TGTGCCTGGAGTTGGGCGGGTGGAACAGAGACCCAGTACTTC.

The chain couples TRBV30 to TRBJ1-6; D unresolved. V lost 0 bases and J 3 bases, leaving 18 bases between the germline ends. CDR3 length equals 18 residues. Germline V gives CDR1 GTSNPN, CDR2 SVGIG (reference sequence). DNA for the CDR3: TGTGCCTGGAGTGTACATAGGACTCAACGTAACTATAATTCACCCCTCCACTTT. Translating gives CAWSVHRTQRNYNSPLHF.

This chain links TRBV20-1 with TRBJ2-1; TRBD2 might be the D (6 bases). Per the germline V gene, CDR1 is DFQATT and CDR2 is SNEGSKA (reference sequence). This CDR3 spans 14 amino acids. With 3 bases removed from V and 8 bases from J, the gap between germline ends came to 17 bases. The CDR3 spells CSASYRLGFDEQFF. For the CDR3, the DNA is TGCAGTGCTAGTTACCGACTAGGGTTCGATGAGCAGTTCTTC.

The chain joins TRBV2 to TRBJ2-1, with D possibly being TRBD1 (5 bases). Per germline, CDR1 SNHLY and CDR2 FYNNEI. The CDR3 covers 13 residues. Trimming stripped 8 bases from V and 5 bases from J, with 13 bases between. The CDR3 loop is CASLTDTNNEQFF. In DNA form, the CDR3 reads TGTGCCAGCTTGACAGATACCAACAATGAGCAGTTCTTC.

This clone turned up a few times. The gene calls are TRBV30 and TRBJ2-3; 9 positions agree with TRBD1. V was pared by 2 bases and J by 3 bases, with 3 bases of the junction left unmatched. The CDR3 loop spans 14 amino acids. Germline lookup yields CDR1 GTSNPN and CDR2 SVGIG (reference sequence). CDR3 sequence reads: CAWSTGGLTDTQYF. The CDR3 DNA is TGTGCCTGGAGTACAGGGGGCCTAACAGATACGCAGTATTTT.

This chain joins TRBV5-4 and TRBJ2-5; D uncertain. The CDR3 runs 16 residues. Trimming took 3 bases from V and 4 from J, leaving 19 bases between them. Germline assignment: CDR1 SGHNT and CDR2 YYREEE (reference sequence). As DNA, the CDR3 is TGTGCCAGCAGCTATCTCCGAGAAACGAAAACAGAGACCCAGTACTTC. Encoded protein: CASSYLRETKTETQYF.

This clone was counted between two and nine times. The rearrangement links TRBV7-9 to TRBJ1-2; the D is unclear. The CDR3 loop spans 16 amino acids. Germline V gives CDR1 SEHNR, CDR2 FQNEAQ (reference sequence). The V gene lost 1 base and the J gene lost 5 bases, with 17 bases spanning the gap. The CDR3 region has the DNA TGTGCCAGCAGCTTAGTGGCGGGCCGGAGAGGTTATGGCTACACCTTC. Amino acids: CASSLVAGRRGYGYTF.

The V and J genes are TRBV7-6 and TRBJ2-5; TRBD2 matches at 11 bases. There are 19 residues in the CDR3. V was pared by 5 bases and J by 2 bases, with 16 bases of the junction left unmatched. Germline CDR1 SGHVS, CDR2 FNYEAQ. In DNA form, the CDR3 reads TGTGCCAGCAGCCTATTTATTCGTCCGGGACTAGCGGTACAAGAGACCCAGTACTTC. This sequence encodes CASSLFIRPGLAVQETQYF.

V is TRBV2 and J is TRBJ1-2; TRBD1 might be the D (5 bases). CDR3 length: 13 amino acids. Germline V lookup: CDR1 SNHLY, CDR2 FYNNEI. V was shortened by 7 bases and J by 3 bases, with 12 bases between the two germline ends. CDR3 residues: CASTKDIYYGYTF. The CDR3 bases are TGTGCCAGCACGAAGGACATCTACTATGGCTACACCTTC.

This sequence joins TRBV5-6 and TRBJ1-1; possibly TRBD1 for D (6 bases). V gave up 3 bases and J gave up 0 bases, with 15 bases separating them. Germline CDR1 SGHDT, CDR2 YYEEEE. The length of the CDR3 is 16 residues. The chain's CDR3 is CASSYMGQDMNTEAFF. The CDR3 DNA is TGTGCCAGCAGCTACATGGGACAAGATATGAACACTGAAGCTTTCTTT.

This chain links TRBV3-1 (or the pseudogene TRBV3-2) with TRBJ2-3, with TRBD2 matching 12 bases. V lost 4 bases, J lost 0 bases, and 5 bases stayed unmatched. The CDR3 is 17 residues long. CDR1 LGHDT and CDR2 YNNKEL come from the germline V gene (reference sequence). The CDR3 DNA is TGTGCCAGCAGCCGCGGACTAGCGGGGCATAGCACAGATACGCAGTATTTT. Protein sequence: CASSRGLAGHSTDTQYF.

CDR3 sequence reads: CAIRGGIQETQYF. Written as DNA, the CDR3 is TGTGCCATCAGGGGGGGGATCCAAGAGACCCAGTACTTC. This chain connects TRBV10-3 to TRBJ2-5; TRBD2 matches at 7 bases. CDR3 length: 13 amino acids. Germline CDR1 reads ENHRY; CDR2 reads SYGVKD. Trimming at V came to 6 bases and at J to 1 base, leaving 2 bases not matched to a gene.

The V gene is TRBV6-4, the J gene TRBJ2-3; the match to TRBD2 covers 11 bases. V was pared by 5 bases and J by 2 bases, with 9 bases of the junction left unmatched. Germline lookup yields CDR1 MRHNA and CDR2 SNTAGT. The CDR3 is made up of 17 amino acids. Written as DNA, the CDR3 is TGTGCCAGCAGTCGTAGCGGGGGGGCTAACCCCACAGATACGCAGTATTTT. It encodes CASSRSGGANPTDTQYF.